The clone carrying this TCR beta chain was detected many times. TCR beta CDR3 sequences were amplified from RNA transcripts. The HTBI primer set served for first-round RT-PCR of the TCR CDR3. TCRdb analysed the multiplex PCR reads with MiXCR anew, one entry per CDR3 protein. The sample lists fewer than 250,000 distinct CDR3 sequences; 24% were seen once. The data were obtained in a study of T cells in Graves' hyperthyroidism and ophthalmopathy. The CDR3 sequence is 17 residues long. Germline lookup yields CDR1 SGHRS and CDR2 YFSETQ. V trimming: 2 bases; J trimming: 4 bases; junction bases outside the gene matches: 13.

The sequenced material came from blood. This TCR was sampled from a woman aged 40 to 50 with Graves' ophthalmopathy. The J gene is TRBJ2-7, the V gene TRBV5-1; 9 positions match TRBD1. The chain's CDR3 is CASSLGGWTGEKYEQYF. The CDR3 DNA reads as TGCGCCAGCAGCTTAGGAGGCTGGACAGGGGAAAAGTACGAGCAGTACTTC.